Each of the 2 T cell receptor beta chains below was sequenced from the same sample in a study of blood T cell repertoires in COVID-19. Data came from immunoSEQ multiplex PCR; TCRdb stores just in-frame clones and leaves some out. Altogether under 30,000 clones are present, approximately 84% being singletons, with the ten largest covering about 10%. The source material was peripheral blood. The source of these receptors is an older man with active COVID-19.

The gene calls are TRBV5-1 and TRBJ1-2; D perhaps matches TRBD1 (5 bases). Per germline, CDR1 SGHRS and CDR2 YFSETQ. V lost 0 bases to trimming and J lost 7 bases, with 16 bases between them. This CDR3 has 15 amino acids. The CDR3 reads CASSLERQGGSGYTF. CDR3 sequence (DNA): TGCGCCAGCAGCTTGGAACGGCAGGGAGGATCTGGCTACACCTTC.

The CDR3 nucleotides read TGTGCCAGCAGCTTGGACAGGAGCTACCTCTATGGCTACACCTTC. It yields the protein CASSLDRSYLYGYTF. This chain uses TRBV5-4 with TRBJ1-2; D might be TRBD1 (5 bases). The ends were cut back, 0 bases at V and 4 bases at J, with 13 bases in the middle. This CDR3 is built from 15 residues. Germline values: CDR1 SGHNT, CDR2 YYREEE (reference sequence).